These T cell receptor beta chains were read from a single sample in a study of T cells of healthy individuals. TCRdb reprocessed the 5' RACE reads with MiXCR, giving one entry per CDR3 protein. The table lists over 95,000 distinct CDR3 sequences, around 17% of them singletons. The origin of the receptors is a human donor in good health. The CDR3 runs from the conserved cysteine through the conserved F or W. D genes are given only for firm matches. Size is omitted from some rows. Given values are once, few, many or a class for expanded clones.

TRBV7-5	NA	TRBJ2-7	many	NA	CISVPEASKGGQGVDEQYF
TRBV4-1	NA	TRBJ2-1	few	TGCGCCAGCAGCCAAGATTGGGTCGACTATGAGCAGTTCTTC	CASSQDWVDYEQFF
TRBV7-9	TRBD1	TRBJ1-2	many	TGTGCCAGCAGCTCCCTGGACAGGCTTAACTATGGCTACACCTTC	CASSSLDRLNYGYTF
TRBV20-1	TRBD2	TRBJ2-5	NA	TGCAGTGCTAACCCTAGCGGCACAGAGACCCAGTACTTC	CSANPSGTETQYF
TRBV20-1	NA	TRBJ2-3	few	TGCAGTGCTAGATTGCCTAGCCATAGCACAGATACGCAGTATTTT	CSARLPSHSTDTQYF
TRBV24-1	NA	TRBJ2-1	NA	TGTGCCACCAGTGAATTCGGTATTGAGCAGTTCTTC	CATSEFGIEQFF
TRBV28	TRBD1	TRBJ2-7	NA	TGTGCCAGCAGTCCGACAGGGGACTCTGTCTACGAGCAGTACTTC	CASSPTGDSVYEQYF
TRBV6-6	TRBD1	TRBJ2-2	NA	TGTGCCAGCAGTTGGTCGACAGGGCCTAACACCGGGGAGCTGTTTTTT	CASSWSTGPNTGELFF
TRBV6-5	NA	TRBJ2-7	many	TGTGCCAGCAGTCGTCTCGGCGGTTTCTACGAGCAGTACTTC	CASSRLGGFYEQYF
TRBV5-1	TRBD2	TRBJ2-7	NA	TGCGCCAGCAGGGTCCGAGCGGGAGTCTCCGACGAGCAGTACTTC	CASRVRAGVSDEQYF
TRBV4-3	TRBD1	TRBJ1-4	few	TGCGCCAGCAGCCAGGGACAGCGGGATGAAAAACTGTTTTTT	CASSQGQRDEKLFF
TRBV7-2	TRBD1	TRBJ2-3	NA	TGTGCCAGCAGCTTAGTCGGGACAGGGTGGACAGATACGCAGTATTTT	CASSLVGTGWTDTQYF
TRBV29-1	TRBD1	TRBJ2-7	many	TGCAGCGCCGGACAGGGGTTAGACGAGCAGTACTTC	CSAGQGLDEQYF
TRBV29-1	NA	TRBJ1-1	many	TGCAGCGTTGAAGGCGAAAGGGGTGAAGCTTTCTTT	CSVEGERGEAFF